This T cell receptor (beta chain) stems from a study of blood T cell repertoires in COVID-19. Study-wide background: The study drew acute and convalescent COVID-19 samples from the United States, Italy and Spain. PBMCs, B-cell-depleted T cells, or T cells were the source of the cDNA or gDNA that made up the material.

Germline V lookup: CDR1 MNHEY, CDR2 SVGEGT. The V end lost 0 bases, the J end lost 2 bases, and 14 bases lay between the germline ends. The CDR3 spans 16 residues. Some clones are missing from TCRdb's copy, which holds only in-frame ones; the method was immunoSEQ multiplex PCR. Here the sample spans approximately 300,000 clones, roughly 90% being singletons. Study members were between about 18 and 95 years old and lived in 24 US regions. Cohort 3 recovery required two negative PCRs, clearance, or symptom resolution. The chain recombines TRBV6-2 or TRBV6-3 with TRBJ2-7; maybe TRBD1 (6 bases). The source is a man aged 55 to 69 who had recovered from COVID-19. The sequencing sample was made of PBMCs or T cells enriched from blood (not recorded which). The chain's CDR3 is CASSYSTTGHAYEQYF. The CDR3 DNA sequence: TGTGCCAGCAGTTACTCGACAACAGGGCATGCCTACGAGCAGTACTTC.